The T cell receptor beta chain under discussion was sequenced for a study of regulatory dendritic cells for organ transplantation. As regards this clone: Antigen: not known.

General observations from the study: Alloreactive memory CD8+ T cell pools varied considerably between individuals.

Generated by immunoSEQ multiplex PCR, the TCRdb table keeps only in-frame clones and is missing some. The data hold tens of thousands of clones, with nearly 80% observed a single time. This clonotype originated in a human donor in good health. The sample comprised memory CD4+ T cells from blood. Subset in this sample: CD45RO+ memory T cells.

CDR3 nucleotide sequence: TGTGCCAGCCAAACAGGGTATTCGGACAATGAGCAGTTCTTC. Protein sequence: CASQTGYSDNEQFF. V is TRBV11-2 and J is TRBJ2-1; D is possibly TRBD1 (6 bases). The CDR3 has 14 amino acids. The germline V gene encodes CDR1 SGHAT and CDR2 FQNNGV. V lost 8 bases and J 5 bases, leaving 16 bases between the germline ends.